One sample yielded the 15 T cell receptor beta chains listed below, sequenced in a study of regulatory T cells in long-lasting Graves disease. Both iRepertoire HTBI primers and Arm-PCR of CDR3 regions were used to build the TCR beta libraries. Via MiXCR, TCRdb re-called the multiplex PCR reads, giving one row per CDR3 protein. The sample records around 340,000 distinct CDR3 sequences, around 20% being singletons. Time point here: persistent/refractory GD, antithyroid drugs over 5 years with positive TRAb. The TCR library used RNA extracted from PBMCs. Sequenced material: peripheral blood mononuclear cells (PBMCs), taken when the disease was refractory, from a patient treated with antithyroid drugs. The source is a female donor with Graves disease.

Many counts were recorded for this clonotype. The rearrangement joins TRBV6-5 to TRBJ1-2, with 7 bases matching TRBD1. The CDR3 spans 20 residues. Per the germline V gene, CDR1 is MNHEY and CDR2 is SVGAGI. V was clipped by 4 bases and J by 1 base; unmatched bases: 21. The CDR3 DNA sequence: TGTGCCAGCAGTTCCGAGACAGGGATCCCCACGGGGGCCCTTAACTATGGCTACACCTTC. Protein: CASSSETGIPTGALNYGYTF.

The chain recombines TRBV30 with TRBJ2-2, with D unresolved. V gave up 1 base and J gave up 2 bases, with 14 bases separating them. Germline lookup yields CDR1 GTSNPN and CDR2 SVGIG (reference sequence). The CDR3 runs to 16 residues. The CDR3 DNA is TGTGCCTGGAGTGGGTCTGCGGTTTTAAACACCGGGGAGCTGTTTTTT. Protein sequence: CAWSGSAVLNTGELFF. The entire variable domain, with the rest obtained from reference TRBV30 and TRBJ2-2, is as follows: SQTIHQWPATLVQPVGSPLSLECTVEGTSNPNLYWYRQAAGRGLQLLFYSVGIGQISSEVPQNLSASRPQDRQFILSSKKLLLSDSGFYLCAWSGSAVLNTGELFFGEGSRLTVL.

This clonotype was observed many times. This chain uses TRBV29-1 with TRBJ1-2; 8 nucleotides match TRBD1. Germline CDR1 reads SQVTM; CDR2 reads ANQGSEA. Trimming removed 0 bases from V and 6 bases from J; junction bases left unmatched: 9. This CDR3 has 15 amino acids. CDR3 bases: TGCAGCGTTGAAGATCCCCAGGGGGCGCGAGATGGCTACACCTTC. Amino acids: CSVEDPQGARDGYTF.

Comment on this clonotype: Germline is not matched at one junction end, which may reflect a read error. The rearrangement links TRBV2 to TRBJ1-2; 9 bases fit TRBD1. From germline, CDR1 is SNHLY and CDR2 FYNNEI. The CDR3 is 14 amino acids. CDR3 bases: TGTGCCGGCAGTGGGGACAGGGTGAACTATGGCTACACCTTC. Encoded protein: CAGSGDRVNYGYTF.

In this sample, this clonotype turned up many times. The CDR3 protein is CASTPAPIGANVLTF. As DNA, the CDR3 is TGTGCCAGCACCCCCGCCCCAATTGGGGCCAACGTCCTGACTTTC. The chain recombines TRBV28 with TRBJ2-6; the D is unclear. In germline, CDR1 is MDHEN, CDR2 SYDVKM. CDR3 length equals 15 residues. V was clipped by 7 bases and J by 3 bases, with 13 bases between them.

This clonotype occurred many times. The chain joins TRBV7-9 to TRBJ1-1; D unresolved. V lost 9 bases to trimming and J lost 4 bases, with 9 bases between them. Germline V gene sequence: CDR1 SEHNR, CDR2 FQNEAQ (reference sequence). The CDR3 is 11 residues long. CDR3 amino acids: CASWVGTEAFF. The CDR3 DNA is TGTGCCAGTTGGGTGGGCACTGAAGCTTTCTTT.

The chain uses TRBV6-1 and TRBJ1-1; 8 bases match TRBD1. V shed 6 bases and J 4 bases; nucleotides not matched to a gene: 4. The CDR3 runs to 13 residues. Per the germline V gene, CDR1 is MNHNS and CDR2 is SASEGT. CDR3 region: CASRTQGATEAFF. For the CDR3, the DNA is TGTGCCAGCAGGACCCAGGGGGCCACTGAAGCTTTCTTT.

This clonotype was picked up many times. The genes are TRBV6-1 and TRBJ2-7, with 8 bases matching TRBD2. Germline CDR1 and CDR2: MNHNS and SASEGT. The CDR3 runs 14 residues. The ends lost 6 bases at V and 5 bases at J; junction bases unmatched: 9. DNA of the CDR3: TGTGCCAGCAGATGGGGACTAGTGACTAACGAGCAGTACTTC. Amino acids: CASRWGLVTNEQYF.

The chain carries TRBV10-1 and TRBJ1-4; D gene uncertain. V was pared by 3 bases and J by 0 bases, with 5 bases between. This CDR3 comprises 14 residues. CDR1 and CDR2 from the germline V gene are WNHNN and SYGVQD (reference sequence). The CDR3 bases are TGCGCCAGCAGTGACCGGACAACTAATGAAAAACTGTTTTTT. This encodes CASSDRTTNEKLFF.

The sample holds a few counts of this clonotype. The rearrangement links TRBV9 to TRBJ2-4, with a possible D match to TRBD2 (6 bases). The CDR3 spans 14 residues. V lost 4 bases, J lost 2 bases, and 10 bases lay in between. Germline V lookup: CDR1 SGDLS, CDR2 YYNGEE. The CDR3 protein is CASSSGGTKNIQYF. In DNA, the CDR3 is TGTGCCAGCAGCTCCGGGGGAACCAAAAACATTCAGTACTTC.

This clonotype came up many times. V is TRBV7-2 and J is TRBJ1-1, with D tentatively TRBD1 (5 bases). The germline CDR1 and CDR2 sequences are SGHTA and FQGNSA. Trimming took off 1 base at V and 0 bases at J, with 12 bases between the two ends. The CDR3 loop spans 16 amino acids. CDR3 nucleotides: TGTGCCAGCAGCTTAGTCGGGGCCCTCATGAACACTGAAGCTTTCTTT. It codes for CASSLVGALMNTEAFF. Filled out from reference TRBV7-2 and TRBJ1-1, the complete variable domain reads GAGVSQSPSNKVTEKGKDVELRCDPISGHTALYWYRQSLGQGLEFLIYFQGNSAPDKSGLPSDRFSAERTGGSVSTLTIQRTQQEDSAVYLCASSLVGALMNTEAFFGQGTRLTVV.

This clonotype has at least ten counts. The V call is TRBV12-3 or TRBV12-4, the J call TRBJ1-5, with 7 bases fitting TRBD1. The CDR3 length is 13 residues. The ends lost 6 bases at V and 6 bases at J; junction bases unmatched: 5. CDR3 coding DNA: TGTGCCAGCAGACTGGACAGGAGTCAGCCCCAGCATTTT. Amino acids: CASRLDRSQPQHF.

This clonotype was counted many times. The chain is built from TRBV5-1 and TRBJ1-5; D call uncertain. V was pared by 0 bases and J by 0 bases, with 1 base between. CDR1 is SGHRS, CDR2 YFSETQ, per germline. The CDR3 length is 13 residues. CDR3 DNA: TGCGCCAGCAGCTTGGTTAGCAATCAGCCCCAGCATTTT. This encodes CASSLVSNQPQHF.

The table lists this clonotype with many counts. For the CDR3, the DNA is TGTGCCAGCAAAGGGGAGGAAGGTTCACCCCTCCACTTT. Encoded protein: CASKGEEGSPLHF. J is TRBJ1-6 and V is TRBV6-1; possibly TRBD1 for D (5 bases). Per germline, CDR1 MNHNS and CDR2 SASEGT. The V end was cut by 7 bases, the J end by 9 bases, with 13 bases between. The CDR3 is made up of 13 amino acids.

DNA of the CDR3: TGTGCCAGCAGCCAAGATGAGGCTCTCCGGGAGACCCAGTACTTC. Residues: CASSQDEALRETQYF. J is TRBJ2-5 and V is TRBV3-1, with D uncertain. Per the germline V gene, CDR1 is LGHDT and CDR2 is YNNKEL (reference sequence). CDR3 length: 15 amino acids. Between the trimmed V and J ends, which lost 0 bases and 5 bases, there was a span of 13 bases.